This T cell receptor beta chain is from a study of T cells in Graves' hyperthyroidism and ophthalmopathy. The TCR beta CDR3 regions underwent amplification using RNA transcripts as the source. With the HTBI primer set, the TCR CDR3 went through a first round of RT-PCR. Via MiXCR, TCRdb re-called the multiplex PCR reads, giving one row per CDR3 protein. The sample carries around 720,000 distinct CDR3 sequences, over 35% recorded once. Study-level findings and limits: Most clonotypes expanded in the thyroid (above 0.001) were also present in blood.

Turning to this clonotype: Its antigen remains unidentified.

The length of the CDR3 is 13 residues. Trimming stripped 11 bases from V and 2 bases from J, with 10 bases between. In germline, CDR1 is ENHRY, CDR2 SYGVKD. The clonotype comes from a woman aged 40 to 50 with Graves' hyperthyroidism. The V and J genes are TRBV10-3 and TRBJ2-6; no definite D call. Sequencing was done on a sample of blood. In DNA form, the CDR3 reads TGTGCCTGGAGTTTAGCTGGGGCCAACGTCCTGACTTTC. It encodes CAWSLAGANVLTF.